This T cell receptor (beta chain) was sequenced for a study of CD8 T cells in ankylosing spondylitis. Points from the study as a whole: In ankylosing spondylitis blood, a motif of eight highly homologous TCR beta variants appeared characteristic.

A few counts support this clonotype. What it binds is not known. TCRdb re-derived calls from the 5' RACE reads in MiXCR, one entry per CDR3 protein. The sample has 450,000 to 550,000 distinct CDR3 sequences, roughly 5.3% seen once. V lost 7 bases to trimming and J lost 8 bases, with 20 bases between them. Germline V gene sequence: CDR1 LGHNA, CDR2 YSLEER. The CDR3 sequence is 14 residues long. Sequenced: blood, either unsorted or a sorted T cell fraction (not recorded which). The rearrangement uses TRBV4-3 and TRBJ1-1; possible D gene TRBD1, 5 bases. The receptor was derived from a male donor with ankylosing spondylitis. This CDR3 reads CASTLTTALTEAFF. The CDR3 nucleotides are TGCGCCAGCACCCTAACGACAGCTCTGACAGAAGCTTTCTTT.